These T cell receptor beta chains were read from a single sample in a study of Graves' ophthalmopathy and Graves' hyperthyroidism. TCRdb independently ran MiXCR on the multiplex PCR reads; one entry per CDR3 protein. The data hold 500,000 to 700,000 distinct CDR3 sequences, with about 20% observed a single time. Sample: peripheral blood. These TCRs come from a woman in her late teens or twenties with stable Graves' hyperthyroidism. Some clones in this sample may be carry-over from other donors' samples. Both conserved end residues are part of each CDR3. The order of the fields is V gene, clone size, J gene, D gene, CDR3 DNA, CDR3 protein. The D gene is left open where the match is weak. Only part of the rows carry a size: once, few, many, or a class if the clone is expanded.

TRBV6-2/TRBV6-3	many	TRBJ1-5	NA	TGTGCCAGCAGTTACCCCGATACGACCCCCACCTCCCAGCCCCAGCATTTT	CASSYPDTTPTSQPQHF
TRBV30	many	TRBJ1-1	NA	TGTGCCTGGAGTGAGTCCACTGAAGCTTTCTTT	CAWSESTEAFF
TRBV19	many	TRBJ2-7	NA	TGTGCCAGTACCCCAACAGGGTCGTCCTACGAGCAGTACTTC	CASTPTGSSYEQYF
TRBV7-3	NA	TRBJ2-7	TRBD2	TGTGCCAGCAGCTTAACTAGCGGGGGGGCCGGTACAGGTATTTACGAGCAGTACTTC	CASSLTSGGAGTGIYEQYF
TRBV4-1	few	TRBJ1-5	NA	TGCGCCAGCAGCCAAGTACCGGTTAGCAATCAGCCCCAGCATTTT	CASSQVPVSNQPQHF
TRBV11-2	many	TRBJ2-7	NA	TGTGCCAGCAGCTTAGGGTACAGCAAGGGCTACGAGCAGTACTTC	CASSLGYSKGYEQYF
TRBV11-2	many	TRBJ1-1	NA	TGTGCCAGCAGCCCCTACCTGGACCCTCACTGGGACACTGAAGCTTTCTTT	CASSPYLDPHWDTEAFF
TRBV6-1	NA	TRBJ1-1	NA	TGTGCCAGCAGGGGCGTTGGGAACACTGAAGCTTTCTTT	CASRGVGNTEAFF
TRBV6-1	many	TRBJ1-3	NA	TGTGCCAGCAGTCGGGACACTTTCTCTGGAAACACCATATATTTT	CASSRDTFSGNTIYF
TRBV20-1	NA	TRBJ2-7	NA	TGCAGTGCTAGAGGAGAGAGGGGGGCAATATCCTACGAGCAGTACTTC	CSARGERGAISYEQYF
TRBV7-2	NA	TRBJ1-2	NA	TGTGCCAGCAGCTTAGACAGGACCTCCTATGGCTACACCTTC	CASSLDRTSYGYTF
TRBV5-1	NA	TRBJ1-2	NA	TGCGCCAGCAGGATAGAGGGACCGAACCCCTATGGCTACACCTTC	CASRIEGPNPYGYTF
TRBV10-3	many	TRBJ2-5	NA	TGTGCCATCAAGGGGACCGCGGTACAAGAGACCCAGTACTTC	CAIKGTAVQETQYF
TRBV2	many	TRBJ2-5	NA	TGTGCCAGCAGTGGAACGGGACTCGACGGCCAAGAGACCCAGTACTTC	CASSGTGLDGQETQYF
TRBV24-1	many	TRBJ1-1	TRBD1	TGTGCCACCAGTGACGGACAGGAAGAAGCTTTCTTT	CATSDGQEEAFF
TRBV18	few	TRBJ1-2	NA	TGTGCCAGCTCACCCCAAACAGGGTATAACTATGGCTACACCTTC	CASSPQTGYNYGYTF
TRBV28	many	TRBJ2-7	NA	TGTGCCAGCAGCACGGACTACGAGCAGTACTTC	CASSTDYEQYF
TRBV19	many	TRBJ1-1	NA	TGTGCCAGTAGTATTGAGGCGGGAGCCAACACTGAAGCTTTCTTT	CASSIEAGANTEAFF
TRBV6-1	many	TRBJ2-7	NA	TGTGCCAGCAGTGCGAGACAGCCCTACGAGCAGTACTTC	CASSARQPYEQYF
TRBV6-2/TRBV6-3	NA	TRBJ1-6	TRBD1	TGTGCCAGCAGTTCAGCTCAGGGGGGACCTGATTCACCCCTCCACTTT	CASSSAQGGPDSPLHF
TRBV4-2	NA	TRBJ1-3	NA	TGTGCCAGCAGCCAAGGAATTCCTCGCCTCAGAAACACCATATATTTT	CASSQGIPRLRNTIYF
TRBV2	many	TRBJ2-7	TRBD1	TGTGCCAGCAGTGAAGAAGGAGACAGGGGGCTAGGTCGGTGCGAGCAGTACTTC	CASSEEGDRGLGRCEQYF
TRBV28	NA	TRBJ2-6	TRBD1	TGTGCCAGCAGTTTGGAATCGGGACAGGGCCTGCTCCAGGCGAACGTCCTGACTTTC	CASSLESGQGLLQANVLTF
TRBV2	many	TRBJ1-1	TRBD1	TGTGCCAGCGGCTCGACAGGGATGAACACTGAAGCTTTCTTT	CASGSTGMNTEAFF
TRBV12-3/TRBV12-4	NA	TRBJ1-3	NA	TGTGCCACCCAAACGTGGGGTTCTGGAAACACCATATATTTT	CATQTWGSGNTIYF
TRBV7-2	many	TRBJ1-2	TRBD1	TGTGCCAGCAGCTCTAACCGACAGGGTGGCTACACCTTC	CASSSNRQGGYTF
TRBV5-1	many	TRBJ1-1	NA	TGCGCCAGCAGCTTGGGGACCGGTCATTTGGCTGAAGCTTTCTTT	CASSLGTGHLAEAFF
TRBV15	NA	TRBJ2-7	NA	TGTGCCACCAGCACCCTCAGGGGAAAAAGCTACGAGCAGTACTTC	CATSTLRGKSYEQYF
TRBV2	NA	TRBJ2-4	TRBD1	TGTGCCAGCAGTGAATCCCAAGGGGGCTTGCTAGCCAAAAACATTCAGTACTTC	CASSESQGGLLAKNIQYF
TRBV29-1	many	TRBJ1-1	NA	TGCAGCGTTCGGCAGGGCGGGAACACTGAAGCTTTCTTT	CSVRQGGNTEAFF
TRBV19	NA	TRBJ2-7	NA	TGTGCCAGTAGTATTCCAGGGGCGGTCAACGAGCAGTACTTC	CASSIPGAVNEQYF
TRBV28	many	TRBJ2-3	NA	TGTGCCAGCAGCCCAATGGAGACAGATACGCAGTATTTT	CASSPMETDTQYF
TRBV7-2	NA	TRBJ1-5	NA	TGTGCCAGCAGCTTGACAAGGGCGGGGAATCAGCCCCAGCATTTT	CASSLTRAGNQPQHF
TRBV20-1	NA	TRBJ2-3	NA	TGCAGTGCTGGGACACCCTTTACCACAGATACGCAGTATTTT	CSAGTPFTTDTQYF
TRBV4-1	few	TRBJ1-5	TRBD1	TGCGCCAGCAGCACAGGACAGGGGGGTTTTCCCCAGCATTTT	CASSTGQGGFPQHF
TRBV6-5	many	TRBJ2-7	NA	TGTGCCAGCAGGAGGGACATACCGCCCTACGAGCAGTACTTC	CASRRDIPPYEQYF
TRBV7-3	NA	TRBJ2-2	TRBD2	TGTGCCAGCAGCTTAAGCGGGGGGCGGAACACCGGGGAGCTGTTTTTT	CASSLSGGRNTGELFF
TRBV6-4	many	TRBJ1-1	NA	TGTGCCAGCAGTCCTCATAACACTGAAGCTTTCTTT	CASSPHNTEAFF
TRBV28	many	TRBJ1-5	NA	TGTGCCAGCAGTCAGACAGACGTCAGGGGAGAGCCCCAGCATTTT	CASSQTDVRGEPQHF
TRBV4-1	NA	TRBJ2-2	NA	TGCGCCAGCAGCCAAGCTCTGAACACCGGGGAGCTGTTTTTT	CASSQALNTGELFF
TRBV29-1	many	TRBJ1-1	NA	TGCAGCGTTGATGGACAGCGGGTGGGATTGCGCACTGAAGCTTTCTTT	CSVDGQRVGLRTEAFF
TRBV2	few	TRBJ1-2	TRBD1	TGTACCAGCAGTGGCACAGGGGGCATCAATGGCTACACCTTC	CTSSGTGGINGYTF
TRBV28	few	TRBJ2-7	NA	TGTGCCAGCAGTTTGTCACAGGTTGACTACGAGCAGTACTTC	CASSLSQVDYEQYF
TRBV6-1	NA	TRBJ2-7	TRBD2	TGTGCCAGCACCAAAGTTGGCGGGGGGGCCACCGAGCAGTACTTC	CASTKVGGGATEQYF
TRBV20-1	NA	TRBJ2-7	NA	TGCAGTGCTAGGAAACAGGGCAGCTACGAGCAGTACTTC	CSARKQGSYEQYF
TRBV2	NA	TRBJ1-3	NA	TGTGCCAGCACCCCAGGGCAGGTCTCTGGAAGCACCATATATTTT	CASTPGQVSGSTIYF
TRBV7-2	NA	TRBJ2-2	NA	TGTGCCAGCAGCTTAGGGAGGGGGTCCGGGGAGCTGTTTTTT	CASSLGRGSGELFF
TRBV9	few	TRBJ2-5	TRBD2	TGTGCCAGCAGCCCTAGCGGGGGGGCCCAAGAGACCCAGTACTTC	CASSPSGGAQETQYF
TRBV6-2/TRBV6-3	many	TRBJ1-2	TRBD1	TGTGCCACCGCGACAGGGAACTATGGCTACACCTTC	CATATGNYGYTF
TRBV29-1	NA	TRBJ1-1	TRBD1	TGCAGCGTCGGGACAGGAGCCTACACTGAAGCTTTCTTT	CSVGTGAYTEAFF
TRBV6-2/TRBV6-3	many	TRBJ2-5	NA	TGTGCCAGCAGTTACTCGGGGGCTCGGGAGACCCAGTACTTC	CASSYSGARETQYF
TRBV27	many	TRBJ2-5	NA	TGTGCCAGCAGCAAAACTCAAGAGACCCAGTACTTC	CASSKTQETQYF